This T cell receptor beta chain was captured by sequencing in a study of metastatic and nonmetastatic thyroid tumors. Study summary: Peripheral blood and tumor or nodule samples from malignant and benign thyroid patients were compared. Study-level points and caveats: TCR beta diversity was reportedly significantly higher in malignant thyroid tumors than benign nodules, in blood and tumor.

This clone was counted only a few times. Its antigen is as yet unknown. Given a much more abundant clone one base away, this may be a read error. In the original analysis: A classifier of distant metastasis in papillary thyroid cancer was built from CDR3 differences (across clinicopathological groups). TCRdb re-clonotyped the PCR reads through MiXCR. The V and J calls, along with clone size, are taken from TCRdb and not from the paper's own processing. The table has roughly 40,000 clones, roughly 16% seen once; the top ten hold 3.8%. All patients were untreated before thyroid surgery. Germline loops: CDR1 MNHNS, CDR2 SASEGT. CDR3 length equals 14 residues. V gave up 9 bases and J gave up 8 bases; unmatched junction bases: 7.

The sequence came from a female donor with papillary thyroid cancer or a benign thyroid nodule (not recorded which). Some clones in this sample may be carry-over from other donors' samples. This sequence joins TRBV6-1 and TRBJ1-4, with TRBD1 identical over 12 bases. The sequencing input was blood. The CDR3, as DNA: TGTGCCAGTGGGACGGGACAGGGGGCGGAAAAACTGTTTTTT. It translates to CASGTGQGAEKLFF.